The present T cell receptor (beta chain) was sequenced within a study of identical twins. Study outcomes and limitations: Cord blood beta clonotypes present at high abundance carried fewer insertions; no such pattern appeared in memory repertoires. A cross-sectional statistical analysis, not follow-up of the same donors, supported the conclusions. The degree of excess twin sharing was weaker in beta out-of-frame sequences.

TCRdb ran MiXCR on the 5' RACE reads and lists one entry per CDR3 protein. The table lists roughly 470,000 distinct CDR3 sequences, over 11% of them singletons. The V gene end was trimmed by 6 bases and the J gene end by 1 base; junction bases not matched to a gene: 5. The germline V gene has CDR1 MDHEN and CDR2 SYDVKM. CDR3 length: 15 residues. Turning to this clonotype: Antigen: not known.

These sequences were also reported in another study, on yellow fever vaccine responses in identical twins.

The TCR sequence derives from a woman aged 18-29 years in good health. Sequencing input: CD4+ T cells sorted from blood. V usage is TRBV28 and J usage is TRBJ2-4, with 8 bases that match TRBD1. CDR3 nucleotide sequence: TGTGCCAGCAGCCCAGGGGGCAGTGCCAAAAACATTCAGTACTTC. Translated: CASSPGGSAKNIQYF.